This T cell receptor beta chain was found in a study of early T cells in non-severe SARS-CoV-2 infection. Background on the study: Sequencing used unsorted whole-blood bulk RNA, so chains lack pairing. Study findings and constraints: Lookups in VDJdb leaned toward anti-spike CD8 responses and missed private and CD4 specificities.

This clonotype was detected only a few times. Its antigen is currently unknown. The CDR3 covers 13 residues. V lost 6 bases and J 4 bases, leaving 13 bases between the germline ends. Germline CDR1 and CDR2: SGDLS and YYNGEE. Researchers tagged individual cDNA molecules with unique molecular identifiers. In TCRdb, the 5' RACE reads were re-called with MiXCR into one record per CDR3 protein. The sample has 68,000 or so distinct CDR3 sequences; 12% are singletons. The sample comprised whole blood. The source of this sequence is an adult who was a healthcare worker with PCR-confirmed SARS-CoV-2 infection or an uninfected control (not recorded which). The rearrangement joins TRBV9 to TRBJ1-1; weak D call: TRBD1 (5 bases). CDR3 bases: TGTGCCAGCAATCAAGGGGCTGCCACTGAAGCTTTCTTT. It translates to CASNQGAATEAFF.